The sequence of this T cell receptor beta chain was determined in a study of cytomegalovirus exposure and HLA in healthy donors. Whole-study results and caveats: CMV serostatus was the sole immune exposure data available. Cytomegalovirus association was listed for 170 or so TCR beta chains. In a later analysis, a genetic analysis reported fewer productive-TCR N-insertions in an Asian-associated ancestry cluster than the cohort average.

In the PCR, 60 Vbeta and 13 Jbeta primers were used. Libraries were prepared by immunoSEQ multiplex PCR; TCRdb keeps only in-frame clonotypes and omits some of them. The sample lists roughly 99,000 clones; approximately 79% were seen once. Germline V gene sequence: CDR1 LNHDA, CDR2 SQIVND (reference sequence). The CDR3 is 13 residues long. The V end lost 4 bases, the J end lost 6 bases, and 13 bases lay between the germline ends. Concerning this clone: Its antigen is still unknown.

The clonotype was recovered from a male donor in good health and CMV-seronegative. The chain employs TRBV19 and TRBJ2-7; the D is unclear. Specimen: PBMCs. CDR3 DNA: TGTGCCAGTAGTACCCCTTTTCTCTCCGAGCAGTACTTC. Amino acid sequence: CASSTPFLSEQYF. The whole variable domain, filled in from reference TRBV19 and TRBJ2-7, reads DGGITQSPKYLFRKEGQNVTLSCEQNLNHDAMYWYRQDPGQGLRLIYYSQIVNDFQKGDIAEGYSVSREKKESFPLTVTSAQKNPTAFYLCASSTPFLSEQYFGPGTRLTVT.